The next 10 T cell receptor beta chains were all read from a single sample in a study of shared clonotypes between healthy human individuals. Naive CD8 populations comprised CD45RO-negative cells positively selected for CCR7, excluding terminally differentiated effector memory CD45RA+ cells. The repertoire was sequenced with immunoSEQ multiplex PCR; TCRdb's copy has only in-frame clones and lacks some. The table includes 2 million or so clones, about 95% detected once. The source material was naive CD8+ T cells sorted from blood. Receptors were obtained from a man younger than 30 in good health.

V gene TRBV6-5 combines with J gene TRBJ2-5; 7 bases line up with TRBD2. Germline CDR1 reads MNHEY; CDR2 reads SVGAGI. V gave up 0 bases and J gave up 4 bases; unmatched junction bases: 5. The CDR3 has 15 residues. The CDR3 coding sequence is TGTGCCAGCAGTTACTCTTCCGGGGGGTTAGAGACCCAGTACTTC. Its protein is CASSYSSGGLETQYF.

The chain joins TRBV30 to TRBJ1-2; D is possibly TRBD1 (6 bases). Germline V gene sequence: CDR1 GTSNPN, CDR2 SVGIG (reference sequence). Trimming left V 5 bases short and J 4 bases short, with 23 bases between. There are 16 residues in the CDR3. CDR3 coding DNA: TGTGCCTGGGTTAAATTGACAGGCCCGGAGGGCTATGGCTACACCTTC. Translated, it gives CAWVKLTGPEGYGYTF. Looking up the rest from reference TRBV30 and TRBJ1-2 gives the full variable domain: SQTIHQWPATLVQPVGSPLSLECTVEGTSNPNLYWYRQAAGRGLQLLFYSVGIGQISSEVPQNLSASRPQDRQFILSSKKLLLSDSGFYLCAWVKLTGPEGYGYTFGSGTRLTVV.

The chain's CDR3 is CAGGLAGALSYEQYF. DNA of the CDR3: TGTGCCGGGGGACTAGCGGGAGCCCTCTCCTACGAGCAGTACTTC. The chain joins TRBV7-2 to TRBJ2-7; 14 nucleotides agree with TRBD2. The CDR3 consists of 15 residues. J gave up 0 bases and V 11 bases, and 6 bases lay outside the gene matches. Germline V gene data show CDR1 as SGHTA and CDR2 as FQGNSA.

The chain recombines TRBV29-1 with TRBJ2-7; either TRBD1 or TRBD2 may supply D (6 bases each). Germline loops: CDR1 SQVTM, CDR2 ANQGSEA. V was clipped by 5 bases and J by 3 bases, with 17 bases between them. CDR3 size: 14 residues. The CDR3 here is CSVRGYGGGYEQYF. CDR3 bases: TGCAGCGTTCGGGGATACGGAGGGGGCTACGAGCAGTACTTC.

The J gene is TRBJ2-1, the V gene TRBV9, with TRBD2 identical over 8 bases. Germline V lookup: CDR1 SGDLS, CDR2 YYNGEE. The length of the CDR3 is 18 residues. Trimming removed 0 bases from V and 6 bases from J; junction bases left unmatched: 14. The CDR3 DNA reads as TGTGCCAGCAGCGTAGCCAGCGGGAGAGAGTTCGGGATCAATGAGCAGTTCTTC. The encoded protein is CASSVASGREFGINEQFF.

The chain joins TRBV7-9 to TRBJ2-1, with 9 bases matching TRBD1. Germline CDR1 and CDR2: SEHNR and FQNEAQ (reference sequence). The CDR3 totals 15 residues. V trimming: 5 bases; J trimming: 5 bases; junction bases outside the gene matches: 7. The CDR3 spells CASSLMDRGNNEQFF. The DNA of the CDR3 is TGTGCCAGCAGCCTTATGGACAGGGGAAACAATGAGCAGTTCTTC.

This chain connects TRBV4-3 to TRBJ2-7; D is ambiguous. The CDR3 spans 14 residues. V gave up 3 bases and J gave up 5 bases, with 14 bases separating them. CDR1 LGHNA and CDR2 YSLEER come from the germline V gene. The CDR3 sequence is CASSHLGEADEQYF. For the CDR3, the DNA is TGCGCCAGCAGCCACCTAGGTGAGGCGGACGAGCAGTACTTC.

The J gene is TRBJ1-4, the V gene TRBV28; D perhaps matches TRBD1 (5 bases). The V gene's germline CDR1 is MDHEN and CDR2 SYDVKM. V shed 5 bases and J shed 0 bases, with 13 bases lying between them. The CDR3 loop spans 16 amino acids. The CDR3 DNA follows: TGTGCCAGCAGTACGACCCGGGGGTCAACTAATGAAAAACTGTTTTTT. Protein sequence: CASSTTRGSTNEKLFF.

The chain combines TRBV5-6 with TRBJ2-7; D ambiguous. The CDR3 has 14 residues. V was pared by 2 bases and J by 3 bases, with 12 bases between. Germline CDR1 is SGHDT and CDR2 is YYEEEE. The CDR3 here is CASSFVGLGYEQYF. The DNA of the CDR3 is TGTGCCAGCAGCTTTGTCGGTCTGGGCTACGAGCAGTACTTC.

Turning to this clone: Other DNA sequences from this sample encode an identical CDR3 as well. The CDR3 region has the DNA TGCAGCGTTGAAGACAACGGCTACACCTTC. It yields the protein CSVEDNGYTF. The gene calls are TRBV29-1 and TRBJ1-2; D ambiguous. The CDR3 totals 10 residues. Germline CDR1 SQVTM, CDR2 ANQGSEA. Trimming left V 0 bases short and J 8 bases short, with 4 bases between.